The following is a TCR beta chain sequence with its context. The antigen is not known. The data derive from a study of cytomegalovirus exposure and HLA in healthy donors. Whole-study findings and limits: The study assumed roughly uniform donor sequencing depth for presence/absence analyses.

Germline-derived CDR1 and CDR2 are MNHEY and SVGAGI. This CDR3 region has 13 residues. Each donor was healthy, and each was a bone marrow donor. Primers: 60 Vbeta forward and 13 Jbeta reverse. Here immunoSEQ multiplex PCR was the method, and the copy in TCRdb shows in-frame clones only, minus some. The sample shows 150,000 to 200,000 clones, roughly 76% of them seen only once. Material for sequencing was PBMCs. The source of this sequence is a human donor in good health. V gene TRBV6-5 combines with J gene TRBJ2-5; no reliable D call. The end of the DNA is better explained by TRBJ2-7, so the J call may be wrong. The CDR3 sequence: CASSYSGRVEQYF. For the CDR3, the DNA is TGTGCCAGCAGTTACTCTGGGCGCGTCGAGCAGTACTTC.